Below, 18 T cell receptor beta chains from the same sample are listed, as sequenced in a study of CD8 T cells in ankylosing spondylitis (dated by TCRdb to about 2017). Libraries were prepared through 5' RACE. Sequenced using an Illumina HiSeq 2500. The public reads were quality trimmed at Q25 with fastp and then assembled into clones with MiXCR by TCRdb, keeping productive beta chains. Each entry merges the rows of one CDR3 protein and shows their most common DNA and genes. For this sample the table gives about 310,000 distinct CDR3 sequences, of which less than 25% were detected only once. In total, the top ten clones hold 3.5% of the sample. Input material: blood, either unsorted or a sorted T cell fraction (not recorded which). The receptor set was obtained from a female donor with ankylosing spondylitis or in good health (not recorded which).

This clonotype was detected only a few times. The chain has TRBV18 and TRBJ2-7; TRBD1 might be the D (6 bases). The V and J ends lost 3 bases and 2 bases respectively, with 14 bases between them. This CDR3 has 15 amino acids. The germline gives CDR1 KGHSH, CDR2 LQKENI. The CDR3 reads CASSPGTSGAYEQYF. Written as DNA, the CDR3 is TGTGCCAGCTCACCGGGAACCTCAGGGGCCTACGAGCAGTACTTC.

The chain uses TRBV20-1 and TRBJ2-3, with D perhaps TRBD1 or TRBD2 (6 bases each). CDR1 is DFQATT and CDR2 is SNEGSKA in the germline V gene (reference sequence). Trimming pared 3 bases from V and 4 bases from J, leaving 14 bases between. CDR3 length: 14 residues. Here the CDR3 reads CSASGRGGPDTQYF. Written as DNA, the CDR3 is TGCAGTGCTAGCGGGAGAGGGGGGCCAGATACGCAGTATTTT.

This chain joins TRBV7-8 and TRBJ2-7, with D perhaps given as TRBD1 or TRBD2 (5 bases each). The germline gives CDR1 SGHVS, CDR2 FQNEAQ. This CDR3 is built from 14 residues. With 5 bases removed from V and 2 bases from J, the gap between germline ends came to 13 bases. The CDR3 DNA reads TGTGCCAGCAGCCCGTTTCGGGGCCCCTACGAGCAGTACTTC. This gives the protein CASSPFRGPYEQYF.

The table lists this clonotype with a few counts. The V gene is TRBV10-3, the J gene TRBJ2-1; a weak D match, TRBD2 (5 bases). The CDR3 totals 15 residues. The germline CDR1 and CDR2 sequences are ENHRY and SYGVKD. V lost 10 bases, J lost 7 bases, and 23 bases lay in between. CDR3 loop: CATVARTWSVNEQFF. The CDR3 DNA is TGTGCCACCGTAGCGAGAACCTGGTCAGTGAATGAGCAGTTCTTC.

There are a few counts of this clonotype. The V call is TRBV12-3 or TRBV12-4, the J call TRBJ2-2, with D possibly matching TRBD2 (5 bases). CDR3 length: 18 amino acids. V lost 2 bases and J lost 3, with 19 bases in between. The CDR3 DNA sequence: TGTGCCAGCAGTTTAAGGAAGGGAGCCGACCGGGACACCGGGGAGCTGTTTTTT. It translates to CASSLRKGADRDTGELFF.

The chain combines TRBV7-2 with TRBJ2-5; TRBD2 might be the D (5 bases). CDR3 size: 15 residues. Trimming took 5 bases from V and 2 from J, leaving 15 bases between them. Germline lookup yields CDR1 SGHTA and CDR2 FQGNSA. CDR3 loop: CASSVAGNLQETQYF. Here the CDR3 DNA reads TGTGCCAGCAGCGTGGCCGGGAACTTGCAAGAGACCCAGTACTTC.

The CDR3 loop is CASSEEYETQYF. The CDR3 nucleotides read TGTGCCAGCAGCGAAGAGTACGAGACCCAGTACTTC. V and J are TRBV25-1 and TRBJ2-5; no clear D gene. With 6 bases removed from V and 5 bases from J, the gap between germline ends came to 10 bases. Per germline, CDR1 MGHDK and CDR2 SYGVNS. The CDR3 covers 12 residues.

This clonotype was detected many times. The chain employs TRBV12-3 or TRBV12-4 and TRBJ2-2, with 8 bases lining up with TRBD1. Trimming took 5 bases from V and 5 from J; bases not matched to a gene: 10. The CDR3 runs 16 residues. CDR3 sequence reads: CASSPITRTGTGELFF. The CDR3 coding sequence is TGTGCCAGCAGTCCTATTACCCGGACAGGGACCGGGGAGCTGTTTTTT.

This CDR3 reads CASSFQEREQETQYF. In DNA, the CDR3 is TGTGCCAGCAGCTTTCAGGAGCGGGAACAAGAGACCCAGTACTTC. The J gene is TRBJ2-5, the V gene TRBV7-3; TRBD2 aligns across 7 bases. The ends lost 3 bases at V and 2 bases at J; junction bases unmatched: 6. The germline V gene encodes CDR1 SGHTA and CDR2 FQGTGA. The CDR3 is made up of 15 amino acids.

This chain joins TRBV5-1 and TRBJ2-3; 10 bases align to TRBD2. The CDR3 sequence is 17 residues long. The J segment lost 8 bases and the V segment lost 3 bases, leaving 15 bases of the junction unmatched. Germline V CDR1 and CDR2: SGHRS, YFSETQ. The CDR3 spells CASSSSGSPTGRGTQYF. Written as DNA, the CDR3 is TGCGCCAGCAGCTCTAGCGGGAGCCCCACGGGGCGCGGTACGCAGTATTTT.

V usage is TRBV5-1 and J usage is TRBJ2-7; D perhaps matches TRBD1 (5 bases). Trimming left V 4 bases short and J 5 bases short, with 13 bases between. CDR1 and CDR2 from the germline V gene are SGHRS and YFSETQ. The CDR3 is 13 residues long. CDR3 amino acids: CASSGQGIHEQYF. For the CDR3, the DNA is TGCGCCAGCAGCGGGCAGGGCATACACGAGCAGTACTTC.

The chain links TRBV10-2 to TRBJ2-7; the match to TRBD1 covers 9 bases. CDR1 is WSHSY, CDR2 SAAADI, per germline. This CDR3 comprises 15 residues. V shed 2 bases, J shed 3 bases, and the junction held 5 bases outside the gene matches. In nucleotides, the CDR3 is TGCGCCAGCAGTGAGAGGGGACAGGGCGGCTACGAGCAGTACTTC. Its translation: CASSERGQGGYEQYF.

The chain is built from TRBV6-2 or TRBV6-3 and TRBJ2-7, with 7 bases identical to TRBD2. Germline lookup yields CDR1 MNHEY and CDR2 SVGEGT. J was trimmed by 6 bases and V by 6 bases; bases with no gene match: 11. The CDR3 is 14 amino acids. The CDR3 DNA reads TGTGCCAGCAGACAGGAGCGGGAAAACCGCGAGCAGTACTTC. Its translation is CASRQERENREQYF.

This clonotype was counted only a few times. The V and J genes are TRBV19 and TRBJ2-1; 10 bases agree with TRBD2. Unmatched junction bases numbered 3, after V lost 4 bases and J lost 3 bases. The germline gives CDR1 LNHDA, CDR2 SQIVND (reference sequence). This CDR3 spans 15 amino acids. The CDR3 is CASSNLAGDYNEQFF. The CDR3 DNA reads TGTGCCAGTAGTAACCTAGCGGGGGACTACAATGAGCAGTTCTTC.

The table lists this clonotype with many counts. The chain is built from TRBV11-2 and TRBJ1-1; a possible D gene is TRBD1 (6 bases). This CDR3 is built from 15 residues. Trimming cost V 4 bases and J 2 bases, with 14 bases left between them. CDR1 and CDR2 from the germline V gene are SGHAT and FQNNGV. In nucleotides, the CDR3 is TGTGCCAGCAGCTCGTTAACCGGGACAAACACTGAAGCTTTCTTT. Translated: CASSSLTGTNTEAFF. Drawing the rest from reference TRBV11-2 and TRBJ1-1, the complete variable domain is EAGVAQSPRYKIIEKRQSVAFWCNPISGHATLYWYQQILGQGPKLLIQFQNNGVVDDSQLPKDRFSAERLKGVDSTLKIQPAKLEDSAVYLCASSSLTGTNTEAFFGQGTRLTVV.

This clonotype was counted between two and nine times. The genes are TRBV10-3 and TRBJ1-2; TRBD1 might be the D (5 bases). The CDR3 totals 11 residues. V shed 11 bases and J shed 8 bases, with 15 bases lying between them. Germline loops: CDR1 ENHRY, CDR2 SYGVKD. DNA of the CDR3: TGTGCCTCCCATGGGGGATACGGCTACACCTTC. This sequence encodes CASHGGYGYTF.

The gene calls are TRBV20-1 and TRBJ2-7; 8 positions match TRBD2. Trimming at V came to 1 base and at J to 7 bases, leaving 15 bases not matched to a gene. Per germline, CDR1 DFQATT and CDR2 SNEGSKA (reference sequence). The length of the CDR3 is 16 residues. CDR3 amino acids: CSARAGGRFPGGEQYF. The CDR3 nucleotides read TGCAGTGCTAGAGCCGGCGGGAGGTTCCCGGGTGGGGAGCAGTACTTC.

This clonotype was recorded many times. CDR3 in amino acids: CASSLGSGPTENIQYF. The CDR3 coding sequence is TGTGCCAGCAGCTTAGGTTCGGGACCGACGGAAAACATTCAGTACTTC. The chain combines TRBV7-2 with TRBJ2-4; D tentatively reads TRBD1 or TRBD2 (5 bases each). The V gene's germline CDR1 is SGHTA and CDR2 FQGNSA. The germline V and J ends were trimmed by 1 base and 5 bases, with 15 bases remaining between them. CDR3 size: 16 residues.